Below, one T cell receptor beta chain is given with its context. Antigen specificity is unknown. The data originate from a study of cytomegalovirus exposure and HLA in healthy donors. Germline CDR1 reads MNHEY; CDR2 reads SMNVEV (reference sequence). This CDR3 spans 14 amino acids. V lost 6 bases and J lost 5, with 14 bases in between. Study-wide points: The study found most TCR sequences rare, yet found some public TCRs in many donors. Reportedly, cytomegalovirus status was diagnosed with high sensitivity and specificity. The authors enumerated over 150 TCR beta chains as linked to cytomegalovirus.

Clones were sequenced by immunoSEQ multiplex PCR, and TCRdb holds only the in-frame ones, with some missing. The sample includes fewer than 350,000 clones, approximately 88% of them seen just once. The sequenced sample consisted of PBMCs. The rearrangement joins TRBV27 to TRBJ2-1, with a tentative D call TRBD2 (6 bases). The TCR sequence derives from a woman younger than 35 in good health and CMV-seronegative. The CDR3 DNA reads TGTGCCAGCAGCCTGGCGGGGCGCAACAATGAGCAGTTCTTC. This codes for CASSLAGRNNEQFF.